This is a list of T cell receptor beta chains from one sample in a study of T cell changes during pregnancy in multiple sclerosis. The assay was immunoSEQ multiplex PCR, and TCRdb's table has in-frame clones only and misses some. The table has about 52,000 clones, 85% to 95% seen once. The specimen comprised CD4+ T cells from peripheral blood mononuclear cells, sampled in the third trimester of pregnancy. The origin of the receptors is a female donor with multiple sclerosis, enrolled in a pregnancy study. Both conserved end residues are part of each CDR3. Each record gives: D gene, CDR3 length, clone size, J gene, V gene, CDR3 protein, CDR3 DNA. The D gene is left open where the match is weak. Expanded clones get a size class; other rows say once, few or many, or leave the size out.

>.|14|once|TRBJ1-2|TRBV28
CASSPGGEFYGYTF
TGTGCCAGCAGCCCCGGGGGTGAGTTTTATGGCTACACCTTC
>.|15|.|TRBJ1-1|TRBV9
CASSGRGGRDTEAFF
TGTGCCAGCAGCGGTAGGGGAGGGAGGGACACTGAAGCTTTCTTT
>.|15|.|TRBJ1-3|TRBV30
CAWSGGRVTGDTIYF
TGTGCCTGGAGTGGGGGCCGGGTTACTGGAGACACCATATATTTT
>.|14|.|TRBJ1-2|TRBV30
CAWTGQPTNYGYTF
TGTGCCTGGACCGGACAGCCTACTAACTATGGCTACACCTTC
>TRBD1|15|.|TRBJ1-6|TRBV9
CASSGGTGSGSPLHF
TGTGCCAGCAGCGGCGGGACAGGGAGCGGTTCACCCCTCCACTTT
>.|15|.|TRBJ1-1|TRBV19
CASSPGMGMNTEAFF
TGTGCCAGTAGTCCCGGGATGGGGATGAACACTGAAGCTTTCTTT
>.|13|.|TRBJ2-5|TRBV7-3
CASSLTRMETQYF
TGTGCCAGCAGCCTTACTAGAATGGAGACCCAGTACTTC
>.|16|.|TRBJ2-3|TRBV11-1
CASSFTRGASTDTQYF
TGTGCCAGCAGCTTCACCCGGGGGGCCTCCACAGATACGCAGTATTTT
>.|15|.|TRBJ1-6|TRBV5-4
CASSLAVSDNSPLHF
TGTGCCAGCAGCTTGGCCGTGTCAGATAATTCACCCCTCCACTTT
>.|18|.|TRBJ2-1|TRBV21-1
CASSKVARGGPRDNEQFF
TGTGCCAGCAGCAAAGTGGCGCGGGGGGGCCCGAGGGACAATGAGCAGTTCTTC
>TRBD1|15|.|TRBJ2-2|TRBV9
CASSAGQGVTGELFF
TGTGCCAGCTCGGCGGGACAGGGGGTCACCGGGGAGCTGTTTTTT
>.|13|.|TRBJ1-1|TRBV7-3
CASSLGQNTEAFF
TGTGCCAGCAGCTTAGGACAGAACACTGAAGCTTTCTTT
>.|15|.|TRBJ2-1|TRBV7-2
CASTLGLGAYNEQFF
TGTGCCAGCACCCTGGGACTGGGCGCCTACAATGAGCAGTTCTTC
>.|16|.|TRBJ1-3|TRBV6-6
CASSYSDGSSGNTIYF
TGTGCCAGCAGTTATTCGGACGGGAGCTCTGGAAACACCATATATTTT
>.|17|.|TRBJ2-7|TRBV21-1
CASSEGFTGPPPNEQYF
TGTGCCAGCAGCGAGGGTTTTACGGGTCCCCCCCCTAACGAGCAGTACTTC
>TRBD2|18|.|TRBJ2-7|TRBV5-4
CASSLLGLAGGKQYEQYF
TGTGCCAGCAGCTTGTTAGGTTTAGCGGGGGGGAAACAATACGAGCAGTACTTC
>.|13|.|TRBJ2-7|TRBV6-1
CASSETGPYEQYF
TGTGCCAGCAGTGAGACAGGCCCCTACGAGCAGTACTTC
>TRBD2|15|.|TRBJ2-3|TRBV5-4
CASSRGGAGTDTQYF
TGTGCCAGCAGCCGCGGGGGGGCGGGCACAGATACGCAGTATTTT
>TRBD1|15|.|TRBJ1-4|TRBV6-6
CASRPGQAGGEKLFF
TGTGCCAGCAGGCCAGGACAGGCGGGGGGCGAAAAACTGTTTTTT
>.|14|.|TRBJ2-2|TRBV9
CASSEYGGVGELFF
TGTGCCAGCAGCGAGTACGGGGGTGTAGGGGAGCTGTTTTTT
>TRBD1|14|.|TRBJ2-5|TRBV9
CASSPGQGRETQYF
TGTGCCAGCAGCCCCGGACAGGGGCGAGAGACCCAGTACTTC
>TRBD1|16|.|TRBJ2-2|TRBV9
CASSRRDRGNTGELFF
TGTGCCAGCAGCCGCCGGGACAGGGGGAACACCGGGGAGCTGTTTTTT
>.|14|.|TRBJ1-2|TRBV9
CASSATWEGSGYTF
TGTGCCAGCAGCGCGACCTGGGAGGGATCGGGCTACACCTTC
>TRBD2|17|.|TRBJ2-7|TRBV7-2
CASSLGRTSGGSYEQYF
TGTGCCAGCAGCTTAGGCAGGACTAGTGGGGGGTCCTACGAGCAGTACTTC
>.|14|.|TRBJ2-3|TRBV10-3
CAISGRGDTDTQYF
TGTGCCATCAGTGGAAGAGGCGACACAGATACGCAGTATTTT
>.|14|.|TRBJ1-4|TRBV4-3
CASSQAGKNEKLFF
TGCGCCAGCAGCCAAGCCGGGAAGAATGAAAAACTGTTTTTT
>TRBD1|15|.|TRBJ1-5|TRBV19
CASSTGQGFSQPQHF
TGTGCCAGTAGTACCGGACAGGGGTTCAGTCAGCCCCAGCATTTT
>.|16|.|TRBJ1-1|TRBV9
CASSVGPGSSGTEAFF
TGTGCCAGCAGCGTAGGACCCGGATCGTCGGGAACTGAAGCTTTCTTT
>TRBD1|16|.|TRBJ2-2|TRBV4-3
CASSPGPGGLGRELFF
TGCGCCAGCAGCCCCGGTCCAGGGGGCCTTGGCCGGGAGCTGTTTTTT
>TRBD2|14|.|TRBJ2-3|TRBV9
CASSVPTSGGTQYF
TGTGCCAGCAGCGTCCCCACTAGCGGGGGTACGCAGTATTTT
>.|19|.|TRBJ1-6|TRBV10-2
CASGSTARRGNAYNSPLHF
TGCGCCAGCGGATCCACAGCGCGTAGGGGGAATGCCTATAATTCACCCCTCCACTTT
>.|13|.|TRBJ2-1|TRBV4-3
CASSQEGAGEQFF
TGCGCCAGCAGCCAAGAAGGTGCGGGTGAGCAGTTCTTC
>TRBD1|14|.|TRBJ1-2|TRBV2
CASSLQGVNYGYTF
TGTGCCAGCAGTCTACAGGGGGTTAACTATGGCTACACCTTC
>TRBD1|14|.|TRBJ2-5|TRBV7-9
CASSRQGARETQYF
TGTGCCAGCAGCCGCCAGGGGGCAAGGGAGACCCAGTACTTC
>TRBD1|14|.|TRBJ2-3|TRBV7-3
CASSPGGLADTQYF
TGTGCCAGCAGCCCAGGGGGCTTGGCAGATACGCAGTATTTT
>.|13|.|TRBJ1-4|TRBV19
CASSMTGNEKLFF
TGTGCCAGTAGTATGACGGGTAATGAAAAACTGTTTTTT
>.|14|.|TRBJ1-2|TRBV2
CASSSFSGIDGYTF
TGTGCCAGCAGTAGCTTTTCAGGGATCGACGGCTACACCTTC
>.|16|.|TRBJ1-5|TRBV7-9
CASSSTQQGARQPQHF
TGTGCCAGCAGCTCTACTCAACAGGGAGCGCGTCAGCCCCAGCATTTT
>.|19|.|TRBJ2-3|TRBV5-4
CASSPGASGVYFRTDTQYF
TGTGCCAGCAGCCCGGGGGCCAGCGGGGTTTACTTTCGCACAGATACGCAGTATTTT
>.|14|.|TRBJ1-1|TRBV6-6
CASSYPQMNTEAFF
TGTGCCAGCAGTTACCCCCAGATGAACACTGAAGCTTTCTTT
>.|15|.|TRBJ1-6|TRBV7-2
CASIQGTPGDSPLHF
TGTGCCAGCATCCAGGGGACCCCCGGAGATTCACCCCTCCACTTT
>.|15|.|TRBJ1-1|TRBV7-9
CASSLAGIRNTEAFF
TGTGCCAGCAGCTTAGCCGGGATCCGGAACACTGAAGCTTTCTTT
>TRBD1|13|.|TRBJ2-6|TRBV9
CASSADRRRVLTF
TGTGCCAGCAGCGCGGACAGGCGAAGGGTCCTGACTTTC
>TRBD1|12|.|TRBJ1-1|TRBV13
CASSVDRAEAFF
TGTGCCAGCAGCGTGGACAGGGCTGAAGCTTTCTTT
>.|13|.|TRBJ1-2|TRBV18
CASSPGENYGYTF
TGTGCCAGCTCACCAGGGGAGAACTATGGCTACACCTTC
>TRBD2|16|.|TRBJ2-7|TRBV7-2
CASSHSGLAGAYEQYF
TGTGCCAGCAGCCACTCGGGACTAGCGGGGGCCTACGAGCAGTACTTC
>.|14|once|TRBJ1-2|TRBV4-3
CASSQVGGNYGYTF
TGCGCCAGCAGCCAAGTGGGAGGAAACTATGGCTACACCTTC
>TRBD2|17|.|TRBJ2-3|TRBV5-5
CASSLDRTSRATDTQYF
TGTGCCAGCAGCTTGGACCGGACTAGCCGGGCCACAGATACGCAGTATTTT
>.|14|once|TRBJ1-4|TRBV6-5
CASSRRGGGEKLFF
TGTGCCAGCAGTCGAAGGGGAGGGGGTGAAAAACTGTTTTTT
>TRBD2|15|.|TRBJ2-7|TRBV15
CATSRGGDRSYEQYF
TGTGCCACCAGCAGGGGGGGGGATCGGTCCTACGAGCAGTACTTC
>TRBD2|16|.|TRBJ2-3|TRBV4-3
CASSPTAGGPMVTQYF
TGCGCCAGCAGCCCTACGGCGGGGGGGCCGATGGTTACGCAGTATTTT
>.|19|.|TRBJ2-3|TRBV5-1
CASSLPNLTSSESTDTQYF
TGCGCCAGCAGCTTGCCCAACCTTACTAGCAGCGAGAGCACAGATACGCAGTATTTT
>TRBD1|14|.|TRBJ1-5|TRBV6-5
CASSRQGSSQPQHF
TGTGCCAGCAGTCGACAGGGGTCTAGTCAGCCCCAGCATTTT
>.|13|.|TRBJ1-2|TRBV14
CASSRGTRDGYTF
TGTGCCAGCAGCCGAGGGACACGGGATGGCTACACCTTC